Presented here are 21 T cell receptor beta chains from one specimen sequenced in a study of monozygotic twins with inflammatory bowel disease. From the 5' RACE reads, TCRdb lists one entry per CDR3 protein and no DNA. Its clone listing holds 300,000 to 400,000 distinct CDR3 sequences. Sequencing used blood. The receptors come from a human donor with ulcerative colitis or Crohn's disease, or a healthy co-twin of an affected twin (not recorded which).

The chain recombines TRBV12-3 or TRBV12-4 with TRBJ1-1; TCRdb's D call, TRBD1, is unchecked because there is no DNA. CDR3 length equals 15 residues. CDR3 region: CASSRDRGMGTEAFF.

The rearrangement joins TRBV7-2 to TRBJ2-1; TCRdb's D call of TRBD1 is untestable without DNA. Per germline, CDR1 SGHTA and CDR2 FQGNSA. There are 15 residues in the CDR3. CDR3 sequence reads: CASSLRPLTGTKQFF.

The chain carries TRBV20-1 and TRBJ1-6; as DNA is missing, the TRBD1 call by TCRdb cannot be tested. The germline CDR1 and CDR2 sequences are DFQATT and SNEGSKA (reference sequence). The CDR3 is made up of 14 amino acids. CDR3 residues: CSAVHPTGGSSLHF.

V usage is TRBV12-3 or TRBV12-4 and J usage is TRBJ1-5. The CDR3 is 15 amino acids. This CDR3 reads CASSPDASSNQPQHF.

V and J are TRBV5-5 and TRBJ2-3; no DNA is available, so the TRBD1 call from TCRdb remains unchecked. CDR1 is SGHKS and CDR2 is YYEKEE in the germline V gene (reference sequence). This CDR3 spans 16 amino acids. CDR3 region: CASRTVEVLEGGTQYF.

The genes are TRBV15 and TRBJ2-1; TCRdb outputs TRBD1, but without DNA this stays unchecked. The CDR3 consists of 14 residues. Looked up from germline, CDR1 is LNHNV and CDR2 is YYDKDF (reference sequence). Here the CDR3 reads CATSSTTGVSEQFF.

The V call is TRBV5-5, the J call TRBJ2-3; there is no DNA to check the TCRdb D call of TRBD1. The CDR3 runs 14 residues. The V gene's germline CDR1 is SGHKS and CDR2 YYEKEE (reference sequence). The CDR3 reads CASSLGQLGDTQYF.

This chain uses TRBV5-1 with TRBJ2-7; TCRdb selects TRBD1, and the lack of DNA leaves this call unchecked. CDR3 size: 14 residues. Per the germline V gene, CDR1 is SGHRS and CDR2 is YFSETQ. CDR3 amino acids: CASSKRDTPYEQYF.

The CDR3 sequence is CASSFYETGTYGYTF. The chain uses TRBV12-3 or TRBV12-4 and TRBJ1-2; TCRdb returns TRBD1, unconfirmable since there is no DNA. The CDR3 loop spans 15 amino acids.

The genes are TRBV20-1 and TRBJ2-2; TCRdb calls TRBD1, which cannot be checked without DNA. Germline CDR1 is DFQATT and CDR2 is SNEGSKA (reference sequence). The CDR3 is 15 amino acids. The CDR3 sequence: CSAPRQGDNTGELFF.

This rearrangement joins TRBV5-5 to TRBJ2-2; TCRdb designates TRBD1, a call that cannot be tested without DNA. Germline CDR1 is SGHKS and CDR2 is YYEKEE (reference sequence). The CDR3 runs to 16 residues. CDR3 residues: CASSLGAGKNTGELFF.

The genes are TRBV29-1 and TRBJ1-2; lacking DNA, the TRBD1 call made by TCRdb goes unchecked. The CDR3 sequence is 15 residues long. Germline CDR1 is SQVTM and CDR2 is ANQGSEA. The CDR3 sequence is CSVPQIGRGAYGYTF.

The chain carries TRBV12-3 or TRBV12-4 and TRBJ2-7. CDR3 length: 16 residues. This CDR3 is CASSLGRSRSSYEQYF.

The J gene is TRBJ2-7, the V gene TRBV5-1. This CDR3 region has 14 residues. Germline-derived CDR1 and CDR2 are SGHRS and YFSETQ. This CDR3 reads CASSLASVGYEQYF.

This sequence joins TRBV4-2 and TRBJ2-3; TCRdb's assignment of TRBD2 cannot be checked, as there is no DNA. The CDR3 loop spans 17 amino acids. CDR1 and CDR2 from the germline V gene are LGHNA and YNFKEQ. The CDR3 reads CASSQYGTSGAADTQYF.

The gene calls are TRBV3-1 and TRBJ2-7; TCRdb gives TRBD1 as the D gene, but with no DNA this cannot be confirmed. The CDR3 sequence is 13 residues long. Looked up from germline, CDR1 is LGHDT and CDR2 is YNNKEL (reference sequence). CDR3 region: CASGTGRYYEQYF.

CDR3 residues: CASSLQGTSGHNEQFF. The chain carries TRBV7-2 and TRBJ2-1; TCRdb selects TRBD2, and the lack of DNA leaves this call unchecked. There are 16 residues in the CDR3. The V gene's germline CDR1 is SGHTA and CDR2 FQGNSA. The whole variable domain, remainder taken from reference TRBV7-2 and TRBJ2-1, is GAGVSQSPSNKVTEKGKDVELRCDPISGHTALYWYRQSLGQGLEFLIYFQGNSAPDKSGLPSDRFSAERTGGSVSTLTIQRTQQEDSAVYLCASSLQGTSGHNEQFFGPGTRLTVL.

The chain's CDR3 is CAISESDRGNYEQYF. This chain uses TRBV10-3 with TRBJ2-7; with no DNA, the TCRdb D assignment of TRBD1 cannot be verified. Germline CDR1 reads ENHRY; CDR2 reads SYGVKD. This CDR3 contains 15 residues.

The chain is built from TRBV4-1 and TRBJ1-6; no DNA is available, so the TRBD1 call from TCRdb remains unchecked. This CDR3 has 16 residues. The germline V gene encodes CDR1 MGHRA and CDR2 YSYEKL. This chain's CDR3 is CASSQGGTTNNSPLHF.

The chain employs TRBV4-1 and TRBJ1-2. Germline CDR1 MGHRA, CDR2 YSYEKL. CDR3 size: 16 residues. This CDR3 reads CASSQEMGLTRDGYTF.

V gene TRBV20-1 combines with J gene TRBJ2-7; checking the TCRdb D call of TRBD1 is not possible without DNA. CDR3 length equals 14 residues. CDR1 and CDR2 (germline): DFQATT, SNEGSKA (reference sequence). The CDR3 spells CSARDPGQGYEQYF.